These 18 T cell receptor beta chains were all obtained from the same sample, sequenced in a study of cytomegalovirus exposure and HLA in healthy donors. In the PCR, 60 Vbeta and 13 Jbeta primers were used. TCRdb keeps only in-frame clones here, not all; method: immunoSEQ multiplex PCR. The sample shows 75,000 to 90,000 clones, roughly 80% of them seen only once. Sequenced: PBMCs. The receptors here all came from a man aged 45-60 years in good health and CMV-seronegative.

This clone was counted a few times. This chain joins TRBV29-1 and TRBJ1-2; D not resolved. Germline values: CDR1 SQVTM, CDR2 ANQGSEA. The V end lost 7 bases, the J end lost 8 bases, and 17 bases lay between the germline ends. The CDR3 totals 12 residues. The CDR3 spells CSGGQATGGYTF. CDR3 in DNA: TGCAGCGGAGGCCAGGCCACGGGAGGCTACACCTTC.

The chain has TRBV6-1 and TRBJ2-7; no clear D gene. The V end was cut by 3 bases, the J end by 3 bases, with 6 bases between. Looked up from germline, CDR1 is MNHNS and CDR2 is SASEGT. The CDR3 spans 12 residues. CDR3 residues: CASSELDYEQYF. The DNA of the CDR3 is TGTGCCAGCAGTGAGTTAGACTACGAGCAGTACTTC.

This chain links TRBV5-1 with TRBJ2-5; D is perhaps TRBD2 (5 bases). The DNA end is more similar to TRBJ2-7, so the J call may be wrong. The germline V gene has CDR1 SGHRS and CDR2 YFSETQ. The CDR3 contains 15 residues. The CDR3 is CASSLERTGTYEQYF. The CDR3 nucleotides read TGCGCCAGCAGCTTGGAGAGGACTGGTACCTACGAGCAGTACTTC.

The chain is built from TRBV7-6 and TRBJ2-5; TRBD2 matches 10 bases. Looked up from germline, CDR1 is SGHVS and CDR2 is FNYEAQ. V shed 3 bases and J 7 bases; nucleotides not matched to a gene: 2. This CDR3 region has 13 residues. CDR3 bases: TGTGCCAGCAGCTTGAGACTAGCGGGGACCCAGTACTTC. Its translation: CASSLRLAGTQYF.

The rearrangement uses TRBV6-5 and TRBJ1-2; D gene unclear. With 5 bases removed from V and 2 bases from J, the gap between germline ends came to 9 bases. The CDR3 runs to 13 residues. Germline V gene data show CDR1 as MNHEY and CDR2 as SVGAGI. CDR3 in amino acids: CASSETMNYGYTF. DNA of the CDR3: TGTGCCAGCAGTGAGACAATGAACTATGGCTACACCTTC.

V usage is TRBV5-6 and J usage is TRBJ2-7; a possible D gene is TRBD1 (6 bases). Trimming cost V 2 bases and J 2 bases, with 11 bases left between them. The CDR3 is made up of 14 amino acids. Germline CDR1 and CDR2: SGHDT and YYEEEE. The CDR3 nucleotides are TGTGCCAGCAGCTTACTCCAGGGGACCTACGAGCAGTACTTC. It is translated as CASSLLQGTYEQYF.

The CDR3 here is CASRRLAGEKGKTQYF. The CDR3 coding sequence is TGCGCCAGCAGGCGACTAGCGGGGGAAAAAGGGAAGACCCAGTACTTC. The chain employs TRBV5-1 and TRBJ2-5; 12 nucleotides agree with TRBD2. The ends lost 5 bases at V and 6 bases at J; junction bases unmatched: 11. The CDR3 extends over 16 amino acids. Germline values: CDR1 SGHRS, CDR2 YFSETQ.

The rearrangement uses TRBV7-8 and TRBJ2-3; 8 positions match TRBD2. Trimming removed 6 bases from V and 1 base from J; junction bases left unmatched: 6. The CDR3 is made up of 15 amino acids. The germline V gene has CDR1 SGHVS and CDR2 FQNEAQ. DNA for the CDR3: TGTGCCAGCAGAAAGCGGGGGTTGGGCACAGATACGCAGTATTTT. Amino acid sequence: CASRKRGLGTDTQYF. The whole variable domain, remainder taken from reference TRBV7-8 and TRBJ2-3, is GAGVSQSPRYKVAKRGQDVALRCDPISGHVSLFWYQQALGQGPEFLTYFQNEAQLDKSGLPSDRFFAERPEGSVSTLKIQRTQQEDSAVYLCASRKRGLGTDTQYFGPGTRLTVL.

V gene TRBV6-5 combines with J gene TRBJ2-7; D is perhaps TRBD1 (5 bases). From germline, CDR1 is MNHEY and CDR2 SVGAGI. This CDR3 comprises 14 residues. V lost 2 bases and J lost 2, with 10 bases in between. The CDR3 loop reads CASSYQGRTYEQYF. Written as DNA, the CDR3 is TGTGCCAGCAGTTACCAGGGCAGAACCTACGAGCAGTACTTC.

This clone was counted only a few times. The chain has TRBV9 and TRBJ1-3, with D perhaps matching TRBD1 (5 bases). The germline V gene has CDR1 SGDLS and CDR2 YYNGEE. The CDR3 is made up of 14 amino acids. V was clipped by 6 bases and J by 0 bases, with 10 bases between them. CDR3 amino acids: CASTSTGSGNTIYF. The CDR3 region has the DNA TGTGCCAGCACCTCTACAGGCTCTGGAAACACCATATATTTT.

The chain recombines TRBV19 with TRBJ1-2; D may be TRBD1 (5 bases). This CDR3 is built from 13 residues. Trimming shortened V by 3 bases and J by 8 bases, and 13 bases separated the two germline ends. Per the germline V gene, CDR1 is LNHDA and CDR2 is SQIVND (reference sequence). The CDR3 protein is CASSIDGTRGYTF. In DNA form, the CDR3 reads TGTGCCAGTAGTATTGACGGGACTAGGGGCTACACCTTC. Full variable domain (missing parts from reference TRBV19 and TRBJ1-2): DGGITQSPKYLFRKEGQNVTLSCEQNLNHDAMYWYRQDPGQGLRLIYYSQIVNDFQKGDIAEGYSVSREKKESFPLTVTSAQKNPTAFYLCASSIDGTRGYTFGSGTRLTVV.

This chain joins TRBV19 and TRBJ1-4; D unclear. Trimming took off 6 bases at V and 6 bases at J, with 8 bases between the two ends. CDR3 length: 12 amino acids. Germline V gives CDR1 LNHDA, CDR2 SQIVND (reference sequence). This chain's CDR3 is CASSPTDEKLFF. CDR3 DNA: TGTGCCAGTAGCCCTACGGATGAAAAACTGTTTTTT.

The V call is TRBV11-3, the J call TRBJ2-7, with a possible D match to TRBD1 (6 bases). Germline V gene data show CDR1 as SGHNT and CDR2 as YENEEA. Trimming left V 1 base short and J 3 bases short, with 7 bases between. This CDR3 is 13 amino acids long. The CDR3 loop is CASSLGGHYEQYF. CDR3 nucleotides: TGTGCCAGCAGCTTAGGGGGACACTACGAGCAGTACTTC.

This chain joins TRBV2 and TRBJ1-3; 7 bases map to TRBD1. The CDR3 contains 16 residues. V lost 6 bases and J lost 0; bases outside the gene matches: 8. From germline, CDR1 is SNHLY and CDR2 FYNNEI. The CDR3 reads CASRDDRVGSGNTIYF. CDR3 sequence (DNA): TGTGCCAGCAGAGATGACAGGGTGGGCTCTGGAAACACCATATATTTT. Full variable domain (missing parts from reference TRBV2 and TRBJ1-3): EPEVTQTPSHQVTQMGQEVILRCVPISNHLYFYWYRQILGQKVEFLVSFYNNEISEKSEIFDDQFSVERPDGSNFTLKIRSTKLEDSAMYFCASRDDRVGSGNTIYFGEGSWLTVV.

This chain uses TRBV5-6 with TRBJ1-6, with D possibly matching TRBD1 (5 bases). The germline V gene has CDR1 SGHDT and CDR2 YYEEEE. Trimming took 2 bases from V and 7 from J, leaving 10 bases between them. This CDR3 comprises 14 residues. The chain's CDR3 is CASSFRAGNSPLHF. DNA of the CDR3: TGTGCCAGCAGCTTCCGGGCAGGGAATTCACCCCTCCACTTT.

This chain connects TRBV5-1 to TRBJ1-2; perhaps TRBD1 as D (6 bases). The CDR3 is made up of 15 amino acids. Germline V lookup: CDR1 SGHRS, CDR2 YFSETQ. V was cut by 4 bases and J by 0 bases, with 13 bases left in between. This CDR3 reads CASSPTAGANYGYTF. The DNA for the CDR3 is TGCGCCAGCAGCCCGACCGCAGGGGCTAACTATGGCTACACCTTC.

The chain uses TRBV18 and TRBJ1-5; 7 nucleotides align to TRBD1. The CDR3 is made up of 14 amino acids. V lost 5 bases and J lost 5; bases outside the gene matches: 6. Germline values: CDR1 KGHSH, CDR2 LQKENI. CDR3 nucleotide sequence: TGTGCCAGCTCAAGGGACAGAGTCTATCAGCCCCAGCATTTT. Its protein is CASSRDRVYQPQHF.

This clone was detected ten times or more. The chain combines TRBV19 with TRBJ2-1; 8 positions agree with TRBD2. CDR3 length equals 15 residues. Germline V gene data show CDR1 as LNHDA and CDR2 as SQIVND (reference sequence). With 6 bases clipped from V and 9 bases from J, the junction kept 13 bases outside the gene matches. The CDR3 loop is CASSPQGLSGGEQFF. In DNA, the CDR3 is TGTGCCAGTAGCCCCCAGGGTCTCAGCGGGGGTGAGCAGTTCTTC.